A single sample is the source of the 3 T cell receptor beta chains below, sequenced in a study of T cells in Graves' hyperthyroidism and ophthalmopathy. Regions amplified from RNA transcripts were the TCR beta CDR3 regions. With the HTBI primer set, the TCR CDR3 went through a first round of RT-PCR. TCRdb itself ran the multiplex PCR reads through MiXCR, one entry per CDR3 protein. The repertoire consists of under 350,000 distinct CDR3 sequences, with roughly 13% occurring once and the leading ten covering approximately 7.9%. Material for sequencing was blood. The source is a woman aged 40 to 50 with Graves' hyperthyroidism.

Ten or more counts support this clonotype. This chain links TRBV24-1 with TRBJ2-1, with a tentative D call TRBD2 (5 bases). V lost 4 bases to trimming and J lost 8 bases, with 14 bases between them. CDR3 length equals 14 residues. Per the germline V gene, CDR1 is KGHDR and CDR2 is SFDVKD. CDR3 nucleotide sequence: TGTGCCACCAGTGACCGTCGAGGAGGCGATGAGCAGTTCTTC. The encoded protein is CATSDRRGGDEQFF.

In its sample, this clonotype was seen many times. The chain combines TRBV2 with TRBJ2-2, with 7 bases matching TRBD1. Looked up from germline, CDR1 is SNHLY and CDR2 is FYNNEI. This CDR3 is 12 amino acids long. With V trimmed by 6 bases and J by 8 bases, 3 bases remained unmatched. The CDR3 sequence: CASSQGEGELFF. The DNA for the CDR3 is TGTGCCAGCAGCCAGGGGGAGGGGGAGCTGTTTTTT.

This clonotype was observed a handful of times. The V gene is TRBV28, the J gene TRBJ1-1; 8 bases map to TRBD1. The germline CDR1 and CDR2 sequences are MDHEN and SYDVKM. CDR3 length equals 15 residues. Trimming took 3 bases from V and 4 from J; bases not matched to a gene: 7. The DNA for the CDR3 is TGTGCCAGCAGTTTCGGACAGGGAGGACTCACTGAAGCTTTCTTT. Translated, it gives CASSFGQGGLTEAFF.